These 14 T cell receptor beta chains share one sample of origin, sequenced in a study of OX40 agonist ivuxolimab in advanced cancers. The data were produced by immunoSEQ multiplex PCR, yet TCRdb's version contains in-frame clones alone and is incomplete. Of some 58,000 clones listed, 80% to 90% were seen once; the top ten hold less than 2%. Sequencing was performed on CD4+ or CD8+ T cells sorted from blood, taken in a trial of the OX40 agonist ivuxolimab. The receptors stem from an adult with an advanced solid tumor such as melanoma, head and neck, liver or kidney cancer.

Concerning this clone itself: The same CDR3 is also encoded by other DNA sequences in this sample. This rearrangement joins TRBV2 to TRBJ1-5; D is unresolved. Germline V gene lookup returns CDR1 SNHLY and CDR2 FYNNEI. This CDR3 has 13 residues. V lost 8 bases and J lost 0, with 8 bases in between. CDR3 sequence reads: CASSSNSNQPQHF. The CDR3 DNA sequence: TGTGCCAGCTCTTCGAATAGCAATCAGCCCCAGCATTTT.

V is TRBV2 and J is TRBJ2-3; TRBD2 is a possible D gene (6 bases). Looked up from germline, CDR1 is SNHLY and CDR2 is FYNNEI. Trimming took 6 bases from V and 0 from J, leaving 13 bases between them. The CDR3 is made up of 15 amino acids. The CDR3, as DNA: TGTGCCAGCAGCCTGGCGGGACTTAGCACAGATACGCAGTATTTT. Translated, it gives CASSLAGLSTDTQYF. The full variable domain, in which reference TRBV2 and TRBJ2-3 provide the parts outside the CDR3, is EPEVTQTPSHQVTQMGQEVILRCVPISNHLYFYWYRQILGQKVEFLVSFYNNEISEKSEIFDDQFSVERPDGSNFTLKIRSTKLEDSAMYFCASSLAGLSTDTQYFGPGTRLTVL.

This chain links TRBV19 with TRBJ2-1; no firm D call. The CDR3 loop spans 13 amino acids. Trimming pared 5 bases from V and 3 bases from J, leaving 8 bases between. Germline CDR1 and CDR2: LNHDA and SQIVND (reference sequence). CDR3 protein: CASSVGVYNEQFF. CDR3 sequence (DNA): TGTGCCAGTAGTGTCGGAGTCTACAATGAGCAGTTCTTC.

V and J are TRBV7-3 and TRBJ2-3; D is uncertain. Germline values: CDR1 SGHTA, CDR2 FQGTGA. V lost 9 bases and J lost 2, with 15 bases in between. CDR3 size: 14 residues. Here the CDR3 DNA reads TGTGCCAGTGGAGTGGACGGAAACACAGATACGCAGTATTTT. It translates to CASGVDGNTDTQYF.

The chain joins TRBV5-3 to TRBJ1-1, with TRBD1 as a possible D gene (5 bases). TRBV5-3 is annotated as an ORF whose role is uncertain. The V end lost 5 bases, the J end lost 4 bases, and 15 bases lay between the germline ends. The CDR3 is 14 amino acids. The CDR3: CARRKGRLFTEAFF. The CDR3 DNA reads TGTGCCAGAAGAAAGGGACGGCTATTCACTGAAGCTTTCTTT.

This clone has a handful of counts. This chain connects TRBV6-1 to TRBJ2-7; 10 bases fit TRBD1. Germline CDR1 reads MNHNS; CDR2 reads SASEGT. This CDR3 is 14 amino acids long. J was trimmed by 6 bases and V by 5 bases; bases with no gene match: 7. CDR3 bases: TGTGCCAGCAGTTTGGGACAGGGGTGGGGCGAGCAGTACGTC. Amino acid sequence: CASSLGQGWGEQYV.

The rearrangement joins TRBV5-4 to TRBJ2-3, with D hard to call. Germline CDR1 SGHNT, CDR2 YYREEE (reference sequence). V was cut by 0 bases and J by 5 bases, with 13 bases left in between. The CDR3 contains 15 residues. DNA of the CDR3: TGTGCCAGCAGCTTGGGGGGTCGTGTGGAAGATACGCAGTATTTT. Amino acids: CASSLGGRVEDTQYF.

V gene TRBV5-1 combines with J gene TRBJ1-1; D might be TRBD1 (6 bases). Germline V lookup: CDR1 SGHRS, CDR2 YFSETQ. The CDR3 runs to 14 residues. The germline V and J ends were trimmed by 4 bases and 2 bases, with 12 bases remaining between them. In DNA form, the CDR3 reads TGCGCCAGCAGCCGGGACACCTTCAACACTGAAGCTTTCTTT. It translates to CASSRDTFNTEAFF.

The rearrangement uses TRBV13 and TRBJ2-2, with 9 bases fitting TRBD2. Germline CDR1 and CDR2: PRHDT and FYEKMQ (reference sequence). V was clipped by 5 bases and J by 6 bases; unmatched bases: 10. The CDR3 contains 16 residues. The CDR3 reads CASSPWVAGDPGELFF. The CDR3 bases are TGTGCCAGCAGCCCCTGGGTAGCGGGAGACCCCGGGGAGCTGTTTTTT.

V is TRBV30 and J is TRBJ1-1; TRBD1 matches 9 bases. Germline V gives CDR1 GTSNPN, CDR2 SVGIG (reference sequence). CDR3 length equals 15 residues. The junction had 6 bases not matched to a gene; V was cut back by 1 base and J by 3 bases. The CDR3 loop is CAWSEGTGFDTEAFF. The CDR3 coding sequence is TGTGCCTGGAGTGAGGGGACAGGGTTCGACACTGAAGCTTTCTTT. The entire variable domain, with the rest obtained from reference TRBV30 and TRBJ1-1, is as follows: SQTIHQWPATLVQPVGSPLSLECTVEGTSNPNLYWYRQAAGRGLQLLFYSVGIGQISSEVPQNLSASRPQDRQFILSSKKLLLSDSGFYLCAWSEGTGFDTEAFFGQGTRLTVV.

This chain links TRBV18 with TRBJ2-1; D unresolved. Germline values: CDR1 KGHSH, CDR2 LQKENI. The V gene lost 3 bases and the J gene lost 5 bases, with 2 bases spanning the gap. The CDR3 contains 11 residues. CDR3 in amino acids: CASSPNNEQFF. The CDR3 DNA reads as TGTGCCAGCTCACCCAACAATGAGCAGTTCTTC.

The chain recombines TRBV13 with TRBJ2-2; tentative D call: TRBD1 (6 bases). This CDR3 comprises 15 residues. The V end lost 6 bases, the J end lost 4 bases, and 15 bases lay between the germline ends. Germline V lookup: CDR1 PRHDT, CDR2 FYEKMQ (reference sequence). This CDR3 reads CASSYRVPGTGELFF. CDR3 nucleotides: TGTGCCAGCAGTTACAGGGTGCCGGGCACCGGGGAGCTGTTTTTT.

The chain uses TRBV7-9 and TRBJ2-7; D is unclear. Germline V gives CDR1 SEHNR, CDR2 FQNEAQ (reference sequence). This CDR3 comprises 11 residues. V was clipped by 10 bases and J by 6 bases, with 13 bases between them. CDR3 bases: TGTGCCATCGGAGACTGGGGCGAGCAGTACTTC. Residues: CAIGDWGEQYF.

This chain links TRBV30 with TRBJ2-3; no firm D call. Trimming took 0 bases from V and 0 from J, leaving 13 bases between them. The CDR3 length is 16 residues. The germline gives CDR1 GTSNPN, CDR2 SVGIG (reference sequence). For the CDR3, the DNA is TGTGCCTGGAGTGTAAGATTTACAGCTAGCACAGATACGCAGTATTTT. Its translation: CAWSVRFTASTDTQYF.